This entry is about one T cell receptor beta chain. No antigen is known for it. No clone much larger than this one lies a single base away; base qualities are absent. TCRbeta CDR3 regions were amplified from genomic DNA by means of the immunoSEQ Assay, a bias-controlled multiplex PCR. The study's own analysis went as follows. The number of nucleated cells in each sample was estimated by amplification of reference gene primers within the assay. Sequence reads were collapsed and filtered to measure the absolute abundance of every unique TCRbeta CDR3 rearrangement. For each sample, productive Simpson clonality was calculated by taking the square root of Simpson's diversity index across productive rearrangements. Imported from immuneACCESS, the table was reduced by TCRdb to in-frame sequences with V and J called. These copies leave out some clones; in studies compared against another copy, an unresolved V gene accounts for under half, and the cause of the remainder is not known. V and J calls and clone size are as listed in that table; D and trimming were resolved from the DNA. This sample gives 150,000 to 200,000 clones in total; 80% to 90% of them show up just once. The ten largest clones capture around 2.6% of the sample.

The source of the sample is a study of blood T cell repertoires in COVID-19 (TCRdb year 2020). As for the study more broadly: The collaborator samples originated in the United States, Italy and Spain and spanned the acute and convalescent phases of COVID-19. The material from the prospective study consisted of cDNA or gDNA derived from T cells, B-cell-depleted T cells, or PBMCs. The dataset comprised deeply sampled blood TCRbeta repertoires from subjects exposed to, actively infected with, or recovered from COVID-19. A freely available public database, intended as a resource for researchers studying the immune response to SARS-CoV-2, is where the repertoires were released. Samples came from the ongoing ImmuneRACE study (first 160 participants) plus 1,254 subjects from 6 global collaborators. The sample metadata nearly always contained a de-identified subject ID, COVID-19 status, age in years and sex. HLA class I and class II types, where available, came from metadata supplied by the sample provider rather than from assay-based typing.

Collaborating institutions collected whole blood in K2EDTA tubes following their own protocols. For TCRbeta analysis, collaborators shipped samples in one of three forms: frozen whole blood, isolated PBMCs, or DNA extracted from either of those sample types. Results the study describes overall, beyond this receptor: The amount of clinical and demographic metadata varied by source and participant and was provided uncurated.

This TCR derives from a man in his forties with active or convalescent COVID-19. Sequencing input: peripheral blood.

DNA sequence: TGCAGCACCTGGACTAGCGGGGGGCCTATGGAGACCCAGTACTTC. It encodes CSTWTSGGPMETQYF. The chain is assembled from TRBV29-1 and TRBJ2-5; TRBD2 agrees with 14 junctional bases. CDR1 SQVTM and CDR2 ANQGSEA were looked up in the germline V gene. The CDR3 numbers 15 residues from cysteine through phenylalanine. The only DNA kept is the CDR3, 45 bases in frame from the first base. V loses 8 bases at its end and J loses 5 bases; junction bases beyond the gene matches: 10.